This T cell receptor (beta chain) was captured by sequencing in a study of blood T cell repertoires in COVID-19. Clones were read by immunoSEQ multiplex PCR, and TCRdb kept only the in-frame ones, dropping some. The table shows about 98,000 clones, with roughly nine tenths occurring only once. This clone was seen a handful of times. The TCR sequence derives from a man aged 70 or older with acute or convalescent COVID-19. The sample comprised peripheral blood.

This chain's CDR3 is CASSATTSGVQETQYF. The CDR3, as DNA: TGCGCCAGCAGCGCGACGACTAGCGGGGTGCAAGAGACCCAGTACTTC. V and J are TRBV5-1 and TRBJ2-5; 11 bases line up with TRBD2. CDR1 SGHRS and CDR2 YFSETQ come from the germline V gene. V gave up 4 bases and J gave up 2 bases; unmatched junction bases: 7. There are 16 residues in the CDR3.